These 18 T cell receptor beta chains were all obtained from the same sample, sequenced in a study of T cell repertoires in cytomegalovirus infection. MiXCR, run by TCRdb on the reads, gives a single entry per CDR3 protein. The table includes fewer than 550,000 distinct CDR3 sequences, 16% detected once. The specimen sequenced was CD8+ T cells from PBMCs. Receptors were obtained from a human donor in good health (CMV status not recorded). Some clones in this sample may be carry-over from other donors' samples.

This rearrangement joins TRBV5-6 to TRBJ2-1; TRBD1 aligns across 7 bases. The V gene's germline CDR1 is SGHDT and CDR2 YYEEEE. V shed 6 bases, J shed 2 bases, and the junction held 11 bases outside the gene matches. The CDR3 length is 16 residues. The CDR3 coding sequence is TGTGCCAGCACTTCAGCACATCAGGGGGCCTACAATGAGCAGTTCTTC. Protein: CASTSAHQGAYNEQFF. The full variable domain, completed using reference TRBV5-6 and TRBJ2-1, is DAGVTQSPTHLIKTRGQQVTLRCSPKSGHDTVSWYQQALGQGPQFIFQYYEEEERQRGNFPDRFSGHQFPNYSSELNVNALLLGDSALYLCASTSAHQGAYNEQFFGPGTRLTVL.

The V and J genes are TRBV7-9 and TRBJ1-5; 11 nucleotides agree with TRBD1. Germline loops: CDR1 SEHNR, CDR2 FQNEAQ (reference sequence). This CDR3 is 17 amino acids long. The V and J ends lost 1 base and 6 bases, in that order; junction bases with no gene match: 8. The CDR3 spells CASSLGLGDRGTQPQHF. Here the CDR3 DNA reads TGTGCCAGCAGCTTAGGTCTTGGGGACAGGGGGACTCAGCCCCAGCATTTT.

This clonotype was recorded a few times. This chain uses TRBV6-2 or TRBV6-3 with TRBJ1-5; the D gene is possibly TRBD1 (5 bases). Trimming shortened V by 5 bases and J by 4 bases, and 9 bases separated the two germline ends. Germline lookup yields CDR1 MNHEY and CDR2 SVGEGT. The CDR3 runs 13 residues. CDR3 DNA: TGTGCCAGCAGTCGACAGAATAATCAGCCCCAGCATTTT. It translates to CASSRQNNQPQHF.

This clonotype was observed at least ten times. This sequence joins TRBV7-9 and TRBJ1-2, with D unclear. Trimming cost V 4 bases and J 6 bases, with 24 bases left between them. The CDR3 totals 17 residues. The V gene's germline CDR1 is SEHNR and CDR2 FQNEAQ (reference sequence). The CDR3 DNA is TGTGCCAGCAGCTCATTTACCAGACCCTCGACGGGGAATGGCTACACCTTC. It translates to CASSSFTRPSTGNGYTF. Looking up the rest from reference TRBV7-9 and TRBJ1-2 gives the full variable domain: DTGVSQNPRHKITKRGQNVTFRCDPISEHNRLYWYRQTLGQGPEFLTYFQNEAQLEKSRLLSDRFSAERPKGSFSTLEIQRTEQGDSAMYLCASSSFTRPSTGNGYTFGSGTRLTVV.

This clonotype was seen more than once but under ten times. This rearrangement joins TRBV5-1 to TRBJ2-1; TRBD2 is a possible D gene (6 bases). V lost 0 bases to trimming and J lost 2 bases, with 12 bases between them. Germline V gene data show CDR1 as SGHRS and CDR2 as YFSETQ. This CDR3 comprises 16 residues. The CDR3 DNA is TGCGCCAGCAGCTTGGCCGGGCGGGGCCCCTACAATGAGCAGTTCTTC. Protein sequence: CASSLAGRGPYNEQFF. Based on the CDR3 plus reference TRBV5-1 and TRBJ2-1, the full variable domain is KAGVTQTPRYLIKTRGQQVTLSCSPISGHRSVSWYQQTPGQGLQFLFEYFSETQRNKGNFPGRFSGRQFSNSRSEMNVSTLELGDSALYLCASSLAGRGPYNEQFFGPGTRLTVL.

The sample holds a few counts of this clonotype. The V gene is TRBV10-3, the J gene TRBJ2-6; 7 nucleotides match TRBD1. The CDR3 totals 17 residues. Trimming took 7 bases from V and 0 from J; bases not matched to a gene: 9. Germline V gene lookup returns CDR1 ENHRY and CDR2 SYGVKD. The CDR3 reads CAINQQGPSSGANVLTF. The DNA for the CDR3 is TGTGCCATCAATCAACAGGGGCCCAGCTCTGGGGCCAACGTCCTGACTTTC.

This clonotype was recorded many times. The genes are TRBV27 and TRBJ2-6; D possibly corresponds to TRBD1 (6 bases). From germline, CDR1 is MNHEY and CDR2 SMNVEV (reference sequence). V lost 5 bases and J 2 bases, leaving 13 bases between the germline ends. The CDR3 sequence is 16 residues long. This chain's CDR3 is CASSPRTVTGANVLTF. For the CDR3, the DNA is TGTGCCAGCAGTCCCCGGACAGTGACTGGGGCCAACGTCCTGACTTTC.

The chain links TRBV5-1 to TRBJ2-1, with D perhaps given as TRBD1 or TRBD2 (6 bases each). The CDR3 totals 15 residues. V dropped 2 bases and J dropped 5 bases, with 14 bases sitting between them. Germline V gene lookup returns CDR1 SGHRS and CDR2 YFSETQ. CDR3 nucleotides: TGCGCCAGCAGCTTAAGTGGGGGGCCAAACAATGAGCAGTTCTTC. Translated, it gives CASSLSGGPNNEQFF.

The rearrangement uses TRBV28 and TRBJ2-3, with 10 bases matching TRBD2. This CDR3 has 15 amino acids. The germline gives CDR1 MDHEN, CDR2 SYDVKM. V lost 4 bases to trimming and J lost 7 bases; unmatched junction nucleotides: 8. For the CDR3, the DNA is TGTGCCAGCAGTTGGACTAGCGGCCCGCGCTATACGCAGTATTTT. Protein product: CASSWTSGPRYTQYF.

This clonotype was counted a few times. The chain has TRBV5-1 and TRBJ1-2; 11 nucleotides align to TRBD1. V dropped 5 bases and J dropped 5; count of bases not matched to a gene: 5. CDR3 length equals 14 residues. Germline V CDR1 and CDR2: SGHRS, YFSETQ. The CDR3 DNA reads TGCGCCAGCAGTCTGCGGGACAGGGGGTATGGCTACACCTTC. Translation gives CASSLRDRGYGYTF. The variable domain in full, completed from reference TRBV5-1 and TRBJ1-2, reads KAGVTQTPRYLIKTRGQQVTLSCSPISGHRSVSWYQQTPGQGLQFLFEYFSETQRNKGNFPGRFSGRQFSNSRSEMNVSTLELGDSALYLCASSLRDRGYGYTFGSGTRLTVV.

This clonotype was picked up a small number of times. V usage is TRBV29-1 and J usage is TRBJ1-1, with a possible D match to TRBD1 (6 bases). Germline V gives CDR1 SQVTM, CDR2 ANQGSEA. Trimming took off 6 bases at V and 11 bases at J, with 16 bases between the two ends. This CDR3 has 11 residues. The chain's CDR3 is CSVAQGQRAFF. CDR3 coding DNA: TGCAGCGTCGCCCAGGGGCAGAGGGCTTTCTTT.

This clonotype has ten or more counts. The V and J genes are TRBV7-3 and TRBJ2-1; TRBD2 aligns across 11 bases. The V gene's germline CDR1 is SGHTA and CDR2 FQGTGA. This CDR3 is 17 amino acids long. The V segment lost 6 bases and the J segment 7 bases; nucleotides outside the gene matches: 14. CDR3 sequence: CASSSLAGGPVGNEQFF. The DNA for the CDR3 is TGTGCCAGCAGTTCATTAGCGGGAGGGCCCGTTGGAAATGAGCAGTTCTTC.

This clonotype was detected many times. V gene TRBV7-8 combines with J gene TRBJ2-2; the D is unclear. This CDR3 is built from 16 residues. V lost 2 bases, J lost 4 bases, and 14 bases lay in between. Germline lookup yields CDR1 SGHVS and CDR2 FQNEAQ. CDR3 amino acids: CASSLRKTPITGELFF. CDR3 bases: TGTGCCAGCAGCTTAAGGAAAACTCCTATCACCGGGGAGCTGTTTTTT.

This clonotype came up many times. V gene TRBV11-2 combines with J gene TRBJ2-1; D possibly corresponds to TRBD2 (5 bases). V was cut by 5 bases and J by 6 bases, with 11 bases left in between. The CDR3 is 13 residues long. Germline V gene sequence: CDR1 SGHAT, CDR2 FQNNGV. CDR3 bases: TGTGCCAGCAGCCCCACCGAGGGCAATGAGCAGTTCTTC. Its protein product is CASSPTEGNEQFF.

This clonotype was picked up a small number of times. The chain combines TRBV3-1 with TRBJ2-1; possibly TRBD1 for D (6 bases). This CDR3 has 13 amino acids. Looked up from germline, CDR1 is LGHDT and CDR2 is YNNKEL (reference sequence). Trimming took off 4 bases at V and 7 bases at J, with 11 bases between the two ends. CDR3 residues: CASSRFRGNEQFF. DNA of the CDR3: TGTGCCAGCAGCCGCTTTAGGGGGAATGAGCAGTTCTTC.

The chain has TRBV7-3 and TRBJ2-2; the D is unclear. This CDR3 comprises 14 residues. The ends were cut back, 4 bases at V and 1 base at J, with 7 bases in the middle. Germline CDR1 and CDR2: SGHTA and FQGTGA. CDR3 in amino acids: CASSSAGNTGELFF. CDR3 DNA: TGTGCCAGCAGCTCGGCCGGGAACACCGGGGAGCTGTTTTTT.

This clonotype showed up just a few times. The gene calls are TRBV13 and TRBJ2-4, with D uncertain. The CDR3 covers 16 residues. The V gene's germline CDR1 is PRHDT and CDR2 FYEKMQ (reference sequence). V lost 2 bases and J 0 bases, leaving 11 bases between the germline ends. CDR3 nucleotides: TGTGCCAGCAGCTTACGGCCCGAACCAGCCAAAAACATTCAGTACTTC. Amino acid sequence: CASSLRPEPAKNIQYF.

This chain connects TRBV7-9 to TRBJ1-5; 7 bases align to TRBD1. V was pared by 1 base and J by 4 bases, with 7 bases of the junction left unmatched. Germline assignment: CDR1 SEHNR and CDR2 FQNEAQ (reference sequence). This CDR3 is built from 16 residues. As DNA, the CDR3 is TGTGCCAGCAGCTTAGGTTTCCAGGGGGAAAATCAGCCCCAGCATTTT. Amino acid sequence: CASSLGFQGENQPQHF. Supplemented by reference TRBV7-9 and TRBJ1-5, the full variable domain reads DTGVSQNPRHKITKRGQNVTFRCDPISEHNRLYWYRQTLGQGPEFLTYFQNEAQLEKSRLLSDRFSAERPKGSFSTLEIQRTEQGDSAMYLCASSLGFQGENQPQHFGDGTRLSIL.